This T cell receptor beta chain came from a study of blood T cell repertoires in COVID-19. Background on the study: Sample material is recorded as cDNA or gDNA derived from T cells, B-cell-depleted T cells, or PBMCs.

This clone was counted only a few times. The V gene's germline CDR1 is SNHLY and CDR2 FYNNEI. Losses at the gene ends were 1 base for V and 7 bases for J; bases not matched to a gene: 5. The CDR3 is made up of 14 amino acids. TCRdb keeps only in-frame clones here, not all; method: immunoSEQ multiplex PCR. Here the sample spans more than 70,000 clones, 75% to 85% being singletons. The receptor's source is a woman between 65 and 79 years old with acute or convalescent COVID-19. V is TRBV2 and J is TRBJ2-7; TRBD1 agrees at 9 bases. Sequencing was performed on peripheral blood. DNA of the CDR3: TGTGCCAGCAGTGAAGTACAGGGGGCAAAAGAGCAGTACTTC. As protein: CASSEVQGAKEQYF.